Listed below are T cell receptor beta chains from one sample, sequenced in a study of CD8+ T cells in alopecia areata. Produced via immunoSEQ multiplex PCR; TCRdb's table is partial and in-frame only. The table includes more than 95,000 clones, approximately 47% detected once. Sequenced input: NKG2D-low CD8+ T cells sorted from blood. The receptors stem from a human donor with alopecia areata. CDR3s include the opening cysteine and the closing phenylalanine or tryptophan. Only some rows state a clone size, as once, few, many or a class for expanded clones.

j_call v_call clone_size cdr3_aa
TRBJ2-1 TRBV5-1 - CASSLDADSYNEQFF
TRBJ1-2 TRBV27 - CASLPLDRDEGYTF
TRBJ2-7 TRBV30 - CAWSVLAGGNEQYF
TRBJ2-4 TRBV13 - CASSLFGTAVDSLAKNIQYF
TRBJ1-1 TRBV30 few CAWSLPRRNTEAFF
TRBJ2-7 TRBV18 few CASSPGSPGTYEQYF
TRBJ2-1 TRBV28 few CASSPRLAGHSYNEQFF
TRBJ2-1 TRBV15 few CATSRGTDSYNEQFF
TRBJ2-1 TRBV29-1 - CSVAGTSGRRFEGEQFF
TRBJ2-3 TRBV7-3 - CASSSSEVPTDTQYF
TRBJ2-2 TRBV29-1 - CSVERANTGELFF
TRBJ2-3 TRBV4-1 - CASSQDRLAGHTDTQYF
TRBJ2-7 TRBV29-1 - CSVDGTSVNEQYF
TRBJ2-4 TRBV19 few CASSAGEDIQYF
TRBJ1-2 TRBV29-1 - CSVLQGNGYTF
TRBJ1-6 TRBV7-6 - CASSPDGGSSPLHF
TRBJ2-3 TRBV29-1 few CSVDTGQGPDTQYF
TRBJ2-5 TRBV19 few CASRTGGSETQYF
TRBJ2-1 TRBV5-6 - CASSLALGRNEQFF
TRBJ2-3 TRBV4-1 - CASSLSRDYSDTQYF
TRBJ1-2 TRBV5-4 - CASSLGGNYGYTF
TRBJ1-5 TRBV4-1 - CASSPAGQGSQPQHF
TRBJ2-1 TRBV30 - CAWSPPPGLNEQFF
TRBJ2-7 TRBV29-1 few CSVTSGGSYEQYF
TRBJ2-5 TRBV29-1 few CSVDVYKGQEQETQYF
TRBJ1-1 TRBV30 once CAWSRGDTEAFF
TRBJ2-1 TRBV27 - CAAGSYNEQFF
TRBJ1-1 TRBV28 - CASMRYEAFF
TRBJ2-2 TRBV6-5 - CASSFNAGELFF
TRBJ2-2 TRBV2 - CASSEMSSGSSGELFF
TRBJ2-5 TRBV29-1 - CAFVTLESLETQYF
TRBJ1-1 TRBV18 few CASSRGYGNRAEAFF
TRBJ1-2 TRBV25-1 few CASRNGETNYGYTF
TRBJ2-7 TRBV29-1 few CSVEGSSYEQYF
TRBJ2-1 TRBV9 - CASSVGDNEQFF
TRBJ2-5 TRBV7-9 - CASSLEGRETQYF
TRBJ2-1 TRBV16 - CASSPTLGYNEQFF
TRBJ2-6 TRBV27 once CASSPVDTSGANVLTF
TRBJ2-7 TRBV5-1 - CASSLWLDSDEQYF
TRBJ2-7 TRBV11-1 - CASSLKWEQYF
TRBJ2-1 TRBV29-1 - CSVDPSVGQFF